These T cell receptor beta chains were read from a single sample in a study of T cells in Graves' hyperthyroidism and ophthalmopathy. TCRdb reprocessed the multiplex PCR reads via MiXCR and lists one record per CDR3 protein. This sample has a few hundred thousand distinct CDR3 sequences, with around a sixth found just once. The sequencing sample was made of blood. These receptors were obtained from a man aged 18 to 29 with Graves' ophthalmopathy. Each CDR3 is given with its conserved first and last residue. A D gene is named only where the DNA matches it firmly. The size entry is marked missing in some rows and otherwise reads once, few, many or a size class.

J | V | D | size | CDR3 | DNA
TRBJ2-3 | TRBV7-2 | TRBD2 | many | CASSLASAGGVDTQYF | TGTGCCAGCAGCTTAGCGTCGGCGGGGGGGGTAGATACGCAGTATTTT
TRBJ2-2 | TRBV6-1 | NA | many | CASSEAVRAGELFF | TGTGCCAGCAGTGAAGCGGTGCGGGCCGGGGAGCTGTTTTTT
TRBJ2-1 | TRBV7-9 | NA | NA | CASSLGEETQFF | TGTGCCAGCAGCTTAGGGGAGGAGACCCAGTTCTTC
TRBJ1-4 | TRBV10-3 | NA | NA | CAISEFGGTRTNEKLFF | TGTGCCATCAGTGAGTTTGGGGGGACGCGCACTAATGAAAAACTGTTTTTT
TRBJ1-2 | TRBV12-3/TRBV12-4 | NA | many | CASSLFGVGANYGYTF | TGTGCCAGCAGTTTATTTGGGGTCGGAGCTAACTATGGCTACACCTTC
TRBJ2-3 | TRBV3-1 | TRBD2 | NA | CASSRRSGGSRDTQYF | TGTGCCAGCAGCCGGAGGAGCGGGGGATCCCGAGATACGCAGTATTTT
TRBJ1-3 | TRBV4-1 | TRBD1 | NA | CASSQSGDRGENTIYF | TGCGCCAGCAGCCAATCGGGTGACAGGGGGGAAAACACCATATATTTT
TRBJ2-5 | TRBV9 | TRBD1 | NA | CASSVGPDRGETQYF | TGTGCCAGCAGCGTAGGTCCCGACAGGGGGGAGACCCAGTACTTC
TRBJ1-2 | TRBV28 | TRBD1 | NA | CASSPEDRGHYGYTF | TGTGCCAGCAGTCCCGAGGACAGGGGGCACTATGGCTACACCTTC
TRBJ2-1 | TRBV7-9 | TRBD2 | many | CASSSTSGESSYNEQFF | TGTGCCAGCAGCTCGACAAGCGGGGAGAGCTCCTACAATGAGCAGTTCTTC
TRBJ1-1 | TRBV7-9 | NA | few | CASSSRGRAQRTEAFF | TGTGCCAGCAGCTCCCGTGGCCGGGCCCAAAGAACTGAAGCTTTCTTT
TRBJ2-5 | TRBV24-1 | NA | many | CATSEQGQGSGETQYF | TGTGCCACCAGTGAGCAAGGCCAGGGATCGGGAGAGACCCAGTACTTC
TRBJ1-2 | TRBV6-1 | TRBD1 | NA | CASRNRGLGYGYTF | TGTGCCAGCAGGAACAGGGGGCTCGGCTATGGCTACACCTTC
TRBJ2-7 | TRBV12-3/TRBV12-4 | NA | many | CASSLGANEQYF | TGTGCCAGCAGTTTGGGGGCGAACGAGCAGTACTTC
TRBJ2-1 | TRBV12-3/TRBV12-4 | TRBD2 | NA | CASSFGRAYNEQFF | TGTGCCAGCAGTTTCGGGAGGGCCTACAATGAGCAGTTCTTC
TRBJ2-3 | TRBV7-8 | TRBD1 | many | CASSRPPDRVKDTQYF | TGTGCCAGCAGCCGCCCCCCGGACAGGGTTAAAGATACGCAGTATTTT
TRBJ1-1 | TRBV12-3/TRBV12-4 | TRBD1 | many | CASRTQGSTEAFF | TGTGCCAGCAGAACACAGGGGAGCACTGAAGCTTTCTTT
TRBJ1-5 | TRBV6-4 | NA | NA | CASGVQGNNQPQHF | TGTGCCAGCGGTGTCCAGGGTAACAATCAGCCCCAGCATTTT
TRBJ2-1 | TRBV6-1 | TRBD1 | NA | CASSSDRGVNEQFF | TGTGCCAGCAGTTCCGACAGGGGGGTCAATGAGCAGTTCTTC
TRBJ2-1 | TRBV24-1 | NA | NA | CATSAPGMGNYNEQFF | TGTGCCACCAGTGCCCCCGGCATGGGGAACTACAATGAGCAGTTCTTC
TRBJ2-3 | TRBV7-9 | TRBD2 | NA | CASSRDSSGGALDTQYF | TGTGCCAGCAGTCGGGACTCTAGCGGGGGGGCGCTGGATACGCAGTATTTT
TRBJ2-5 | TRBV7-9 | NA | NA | CASSSQGGGRETQYF | TGTGCCAGCAGCTCCCAGGGGGGGGGACGGGAGACCCAGTACTTC
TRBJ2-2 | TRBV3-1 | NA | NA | CASSPAPVGGTGELFF | TGTGCCAGCAGCCCCGCCCCCGTGGGCGGAACCGGGGAGCTGTTTTTT
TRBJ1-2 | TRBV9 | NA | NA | CASSDEGRGYTF | TGTGCCAGCAGCGACGAGGGGCGAGGCTACACCTTC
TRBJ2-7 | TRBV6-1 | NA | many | CASMGVYDEQYF | TGTGCCAGCATGGGGGTATACGACGAGCAGTACTTC
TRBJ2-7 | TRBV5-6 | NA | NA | CASSVEWAASYGQYF | TGTGCCAGTAGTGTGGAGTGGGCAGCCTCCTACGGGCAGTACTTC
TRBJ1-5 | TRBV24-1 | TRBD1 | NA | CATWTGGFGQPQHF | TGTGCCACCTGGACAGGGGGGTTCGGGCAGCCCCAGCATTTT
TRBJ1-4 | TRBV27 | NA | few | CASSPRWGEKLFF | TGTGCCAGCAGTCCGCGGTGGGGTGAAAAACTGTTTTTT
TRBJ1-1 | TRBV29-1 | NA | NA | CSAPEVEAFF | TGCAGCGCCCCCGAGGTGGAAGCTTTCTTT
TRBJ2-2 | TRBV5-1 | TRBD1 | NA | CASSGGQGDTGELFF | TGCGCCAGCAGCGGTGGACAGGGCGACACCGGGGAGCTGTTTTTT
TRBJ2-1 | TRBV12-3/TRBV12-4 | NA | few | CASRGGAGLNEQFF | TGTGCCAGCAGGGGGGGGGCAGGGTTGAATGAGCAGTTCTTC
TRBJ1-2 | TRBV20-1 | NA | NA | CSARDGQSWAGYTF | TGCAGTGCTAGAGATGGGCAGTCTTGGGCCGGCTACACCTTC
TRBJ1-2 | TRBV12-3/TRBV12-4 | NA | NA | CASSYSTGAEGYTF | TGTGCCAGCAGTTACAGTACCGGGGCAGAAGGCTACACCTTC
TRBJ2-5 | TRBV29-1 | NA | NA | CSVESLARETQYF | TGCAGCGTTGAGTCCCTAGCACGGGAGACCCAGTACTTC
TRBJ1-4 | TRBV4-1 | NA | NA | CASSQSSGGREKLFF | TGCGCCAGCAGCCAATCATCAGGTGGGCGAGAAAAACTGTTTTTT
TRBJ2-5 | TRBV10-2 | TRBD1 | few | CARASGDRPETQYF | TGCGCCAGAGCCTCCGGGGACAGGCCTGAGACCCAGTACTTC
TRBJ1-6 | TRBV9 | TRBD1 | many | CASSGGTGDSPLHF | TGTGCCAGCAGCGGCGGGACAGGGGACTCACCCCTCCACTTT